This TCR beta chain was identified during a study of cytomegalovirus exposure and HLA in healthy donors. Germline CDR1 LNHNV, CDR2 YYDKDF (reference sequence). The germline V and J ends were trimmed by 5 bases and 0 bases, with 13 bases remaining between them. The CDR3 contains 16 residues. 13 Jbeta primers and 60 Vbeta primers were used for the PCR. As handled by the study authors: Later reanalysis found about 78 million unique TCR beta chains, 9 million to 12 million of them shared. Assay used: immunoSEQ multiplex PCR; TCRdb lists only in-frame clones, some missing. V, J and clone size derive from that table, while D and trimming were established from the DNA sequence. The sample gives tens of thousands of clones, more than 65% of which show up once; about 2.9% is in the top ten.

This chain uses TRBV15 with TRBJ2-2; weak D call: TRBD1 (7 bases). The sequencing sample was made of PBMCs. The receptor was isolated from a man aged 25 to 40 in good health and CMV-seronegative. The CDR3 DNA follows: TGTGCCACCAGCGCGGGACAGACTTCGAACACCGGGGAGCTGTTTTTT. Translation: CATSAGQTSNTGELFF.